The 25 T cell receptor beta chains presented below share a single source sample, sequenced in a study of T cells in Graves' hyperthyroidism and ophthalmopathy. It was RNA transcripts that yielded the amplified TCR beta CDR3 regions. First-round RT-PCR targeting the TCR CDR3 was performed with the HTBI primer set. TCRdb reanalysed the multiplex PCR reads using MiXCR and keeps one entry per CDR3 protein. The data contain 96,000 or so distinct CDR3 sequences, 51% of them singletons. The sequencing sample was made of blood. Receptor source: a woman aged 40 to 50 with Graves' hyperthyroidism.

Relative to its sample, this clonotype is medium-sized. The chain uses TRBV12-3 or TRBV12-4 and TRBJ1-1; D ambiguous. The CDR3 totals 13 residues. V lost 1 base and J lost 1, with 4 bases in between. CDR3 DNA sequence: TGTGCCAGCAGTTTAGGGACGAACACTGAAGCTTTCTTT. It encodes CASSLGTNTEAFF.

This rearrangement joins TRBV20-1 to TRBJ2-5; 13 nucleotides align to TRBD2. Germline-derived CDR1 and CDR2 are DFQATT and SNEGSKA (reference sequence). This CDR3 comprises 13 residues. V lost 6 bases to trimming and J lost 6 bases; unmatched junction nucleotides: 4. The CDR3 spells CSATSGRAKTQYF. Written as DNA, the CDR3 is TGCAGTGCCACTAGCGGGAGGGCCAAGACCCAGTACTTC.

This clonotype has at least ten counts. CDR3 DNA sequence: TGTGCCAGCAGTTTGGGGGTACCTGAAGCTTTCTTT. Encoded protein: CASSLGVPEAFF. V and J are TRBV7-9 and TRBJ1-1; TRBD1 might be the D (5 bases). The CDR3 loop spans 12 amino acids. With 6 bases removed from V and 6 bases from J, the gap between germline ends came to 11 bases. From germline, CDR1 is SEHNR and CDR2 FQNEAQ (reference sequence).

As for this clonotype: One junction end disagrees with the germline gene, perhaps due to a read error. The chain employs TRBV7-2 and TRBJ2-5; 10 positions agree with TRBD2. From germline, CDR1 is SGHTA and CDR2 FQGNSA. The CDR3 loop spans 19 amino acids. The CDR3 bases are TGCGCCAGCAGCCAAGATCGGGGGGCTAGCGGGAGCCGTCAAGAGACCCAGTACTTC. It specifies CASSQDRGASGSRQETQYF.

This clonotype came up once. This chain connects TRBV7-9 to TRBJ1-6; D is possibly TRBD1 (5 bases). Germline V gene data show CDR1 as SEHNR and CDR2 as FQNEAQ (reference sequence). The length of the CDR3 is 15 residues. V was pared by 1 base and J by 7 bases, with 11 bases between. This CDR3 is CASSLGDGLNSPLHF. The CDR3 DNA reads TGTGCCAGCAGCTTAGGGGACGGACTAAATTCACCCCTCCACTTT.

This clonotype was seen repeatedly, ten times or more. In DNA form, the CDR3 reads TGTGCCAGCAGTATTGGCGAATCAGCTGAAGCTTTCTTT. It translates to CASSIGESAEAFF. This rearrangement joins TRBV28 to TRBJ1-1; D is uncertain. Trimming stripped 5 bases from V and 6 bases from J, with 13 bases between. The CDR3 loop spans 13 amino acids. Germline lookup yields CDR1 MDHEN and CDR2 SYDVKM.

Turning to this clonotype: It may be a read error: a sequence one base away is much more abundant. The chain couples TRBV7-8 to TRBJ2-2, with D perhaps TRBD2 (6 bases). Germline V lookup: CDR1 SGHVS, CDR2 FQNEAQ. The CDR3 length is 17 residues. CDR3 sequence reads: CASSLVSLGSWTGELLF. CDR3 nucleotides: TGTGCCAGCAGCTTAGTCTCCCTCGGGAGTTGGACCGGGGAGCTGCTTTTT.

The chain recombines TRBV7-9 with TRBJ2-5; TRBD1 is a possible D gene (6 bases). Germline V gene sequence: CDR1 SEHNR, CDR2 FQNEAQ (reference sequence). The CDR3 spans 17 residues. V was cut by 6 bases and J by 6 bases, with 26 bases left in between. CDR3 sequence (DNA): TGTGCCAGCAGTCCCGAATCCAGGGTGGGGGCCGGAAAGACCCAGTACTTC. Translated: CASSPESRVGAGKTQYF.

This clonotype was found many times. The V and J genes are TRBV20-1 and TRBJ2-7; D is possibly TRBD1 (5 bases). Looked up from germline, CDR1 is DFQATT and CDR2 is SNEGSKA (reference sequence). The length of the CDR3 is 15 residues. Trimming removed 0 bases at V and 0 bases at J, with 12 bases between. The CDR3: CSARDPRGSSYEQYF. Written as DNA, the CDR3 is TGCAGTGCTAGAGATCCAAGGGGCAGCTCCTACGAGCAGTACTTC.

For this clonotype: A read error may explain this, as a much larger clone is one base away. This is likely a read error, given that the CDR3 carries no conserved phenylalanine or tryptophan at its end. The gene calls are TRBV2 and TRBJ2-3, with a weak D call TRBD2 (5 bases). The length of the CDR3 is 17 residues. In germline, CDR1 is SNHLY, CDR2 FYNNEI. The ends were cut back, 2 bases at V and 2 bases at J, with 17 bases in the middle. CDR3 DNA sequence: TGTGCCAGCAGTGAACGTCTGCGGACTTTGCTCACAGATACGCAGTATCTT. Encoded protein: CASSERLRTLLTDTQYL.

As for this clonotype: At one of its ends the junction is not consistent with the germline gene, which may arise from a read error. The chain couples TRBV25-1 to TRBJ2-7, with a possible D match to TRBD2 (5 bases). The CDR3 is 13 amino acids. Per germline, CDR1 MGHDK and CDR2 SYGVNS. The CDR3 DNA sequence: TGTACCAGCAGAGAGGGCAGCCCTTACGAGCAGTACTTC. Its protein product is CTSREGSPYEQYF.

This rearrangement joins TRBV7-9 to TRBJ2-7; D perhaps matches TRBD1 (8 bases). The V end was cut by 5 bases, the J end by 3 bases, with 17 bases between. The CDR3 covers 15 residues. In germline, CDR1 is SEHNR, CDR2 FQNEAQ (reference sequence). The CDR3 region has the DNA TGTGCCAGCAGCGAGAGACAGGGGAGGGTCTACGAGCAGTACTTC. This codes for CASSERQGRVYEQYF.

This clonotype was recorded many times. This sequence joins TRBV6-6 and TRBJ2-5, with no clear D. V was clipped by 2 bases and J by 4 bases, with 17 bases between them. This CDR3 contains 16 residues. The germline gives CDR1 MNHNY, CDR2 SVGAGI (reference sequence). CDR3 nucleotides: TGTGCCAGCAGTTACCGGAATTCTCGGCGAGGAGAGACCCAGTACTTC. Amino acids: CASSYRNSRRGETQYF.

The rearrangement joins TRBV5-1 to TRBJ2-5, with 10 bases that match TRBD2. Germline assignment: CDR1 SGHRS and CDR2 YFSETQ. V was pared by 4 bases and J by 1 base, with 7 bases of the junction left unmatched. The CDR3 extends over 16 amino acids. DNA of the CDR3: TGCGCCAGCAGCCCGCTAGCGGGAGAGTCCCAAGAGACCCAGTACTTC. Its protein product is CASSPLAGESQETQYF.

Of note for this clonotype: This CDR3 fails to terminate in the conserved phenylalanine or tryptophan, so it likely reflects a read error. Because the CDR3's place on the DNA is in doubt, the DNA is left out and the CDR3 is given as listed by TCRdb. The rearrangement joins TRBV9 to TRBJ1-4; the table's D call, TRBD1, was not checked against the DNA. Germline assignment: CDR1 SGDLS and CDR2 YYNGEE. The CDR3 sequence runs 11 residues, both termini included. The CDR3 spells CASSLTGAAVY.

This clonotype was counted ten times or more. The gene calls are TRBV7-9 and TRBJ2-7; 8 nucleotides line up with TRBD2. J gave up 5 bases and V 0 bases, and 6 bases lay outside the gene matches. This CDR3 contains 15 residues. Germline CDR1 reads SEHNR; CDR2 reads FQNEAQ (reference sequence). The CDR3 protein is CASSLARAGANEQYF. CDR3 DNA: TGTGCCAGCAGCTTAGCGAGAGCGGGAGCTAACGAGCAGTACTTC.

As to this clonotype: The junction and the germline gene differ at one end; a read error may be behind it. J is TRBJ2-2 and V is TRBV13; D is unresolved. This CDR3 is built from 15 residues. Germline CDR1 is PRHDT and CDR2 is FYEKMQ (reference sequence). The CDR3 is CTSSRFSQNTGELFF. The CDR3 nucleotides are TGTACCAGCAGTCGGTTTTCTCAGAACACCGGGGAGCTGTTTTTT.

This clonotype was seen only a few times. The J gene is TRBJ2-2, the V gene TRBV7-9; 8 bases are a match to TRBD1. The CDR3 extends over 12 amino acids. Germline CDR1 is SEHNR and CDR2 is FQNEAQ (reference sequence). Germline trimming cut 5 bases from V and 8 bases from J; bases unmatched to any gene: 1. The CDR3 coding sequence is TGTGCCAGCAGCGGACAGGGTGGGGAGCTGTTTTTT. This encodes CASSGQGGELFF.

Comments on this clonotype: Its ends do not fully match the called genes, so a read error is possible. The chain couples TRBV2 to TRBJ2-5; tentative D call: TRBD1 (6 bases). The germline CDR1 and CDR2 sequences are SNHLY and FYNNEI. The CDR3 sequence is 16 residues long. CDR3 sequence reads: CASSEGGLAGEETQYF. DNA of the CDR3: TGTGCCAGCAGCGAAGGAGGCCTCGCAGGGGAGGAGACCCAGTACTTC.

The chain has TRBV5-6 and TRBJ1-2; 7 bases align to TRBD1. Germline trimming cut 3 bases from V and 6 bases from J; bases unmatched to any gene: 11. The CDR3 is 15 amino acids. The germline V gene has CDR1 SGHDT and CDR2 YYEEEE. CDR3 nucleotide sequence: TGTGCCAGCAGCTCCACCCGGGACAGCTATAATGGCTACACCTTC. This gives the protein CASSSTRDSYNGYTF.

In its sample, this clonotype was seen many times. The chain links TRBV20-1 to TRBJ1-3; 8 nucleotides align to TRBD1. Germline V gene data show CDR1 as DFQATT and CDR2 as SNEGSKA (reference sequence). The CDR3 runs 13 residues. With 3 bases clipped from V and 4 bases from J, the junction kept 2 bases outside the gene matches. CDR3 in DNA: TGCAGTGCTAGCAGGACAGGGGGAAACACCATATATTTT. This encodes CSASRTGGNTIYF.

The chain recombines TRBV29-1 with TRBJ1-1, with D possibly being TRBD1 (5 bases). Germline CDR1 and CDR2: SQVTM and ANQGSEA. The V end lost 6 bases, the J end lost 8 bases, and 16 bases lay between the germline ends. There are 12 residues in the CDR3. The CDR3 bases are TGCAGCGTCGCCGGGGCTTTCTTCGAAGCTTTCTTT. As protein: CSVAGAFFEAFF.

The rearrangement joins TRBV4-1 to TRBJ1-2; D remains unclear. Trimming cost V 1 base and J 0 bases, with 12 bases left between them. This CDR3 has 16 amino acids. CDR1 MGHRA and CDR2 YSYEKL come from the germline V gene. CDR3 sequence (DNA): TGCGCCAGCAGCCAAGGGGCGTCCAGAGCTAACTATGGCTACACCTTC. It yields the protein CASSQGASRANYGYTF.

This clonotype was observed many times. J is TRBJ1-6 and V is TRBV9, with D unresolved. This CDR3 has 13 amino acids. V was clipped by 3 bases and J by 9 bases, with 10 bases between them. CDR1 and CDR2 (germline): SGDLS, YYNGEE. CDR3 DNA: TGTGCCAGCAGCGAGTTCATCGGTTCACCCCTCCACTTT. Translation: CASSEFIGSPLHF.

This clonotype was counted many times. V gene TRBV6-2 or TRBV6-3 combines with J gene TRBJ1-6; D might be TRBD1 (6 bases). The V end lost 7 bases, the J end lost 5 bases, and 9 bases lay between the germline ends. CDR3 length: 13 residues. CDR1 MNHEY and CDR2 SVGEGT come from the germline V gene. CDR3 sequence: CASKDSDNSPLHF. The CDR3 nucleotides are TGTGCCAGCAAGGACAGCGATAATTCACCCCTCCACTTT.